The entry below gives a single TCR beta chain sequence along with its context. The antigen is unknown. Researchers ran the PCR with 60 Vbeta and 13 Jbeta primers. Clones were read by immunoSEQ multiplex PCR, and TCRdb kept only the in-frame ones, dropping some. The sample includes some 150,000 clones, more than 75% of them seen just once. The data belong to a study of cytomegalovirus exposure and HLA in healthy donors. Study-level points and caveats: The presence/absence work took it that sequencing depth was about the same across donors.

Germline CDR1 MNHEY, CDR2 SMNVEV (reference sequence). The CDR3 is 12 amino acids. V shed 5 bases, J shed 6 bases, and the junction held 3 bases outside the gene matches. The sample taken for sequencing was PBMCs. The origin of this receptor is a male donor in good health and CMV-seronegative. This chain joins TRBV27 and TRBJ2-7; 8 bases fit TRBD1. The CDR3 region is CASSPRGLEQYF. DNA of the CDR3: TGTGCCAGCAGTCCCAGGGGGCTCGAGCAGTACTTC.